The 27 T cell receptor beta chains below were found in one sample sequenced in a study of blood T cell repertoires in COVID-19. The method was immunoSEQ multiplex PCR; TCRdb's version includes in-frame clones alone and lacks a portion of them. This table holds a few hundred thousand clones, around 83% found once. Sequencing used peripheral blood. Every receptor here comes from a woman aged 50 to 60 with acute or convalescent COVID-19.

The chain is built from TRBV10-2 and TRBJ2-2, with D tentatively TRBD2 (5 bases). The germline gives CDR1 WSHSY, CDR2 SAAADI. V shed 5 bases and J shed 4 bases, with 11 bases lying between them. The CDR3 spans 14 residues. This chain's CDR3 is CASSKDSRTGELFF. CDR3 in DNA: TGCGCCAGCAGTAAGGACTCCCGCACCGGGGAGCTGTTTTTT.

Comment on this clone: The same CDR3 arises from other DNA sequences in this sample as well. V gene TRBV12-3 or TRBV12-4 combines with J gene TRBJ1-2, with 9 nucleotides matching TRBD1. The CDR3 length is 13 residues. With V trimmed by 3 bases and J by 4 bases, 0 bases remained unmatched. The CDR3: CASSLGQGYGYTF. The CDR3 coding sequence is TGTGCCAGCAGTTTGGGACAGGGCTATGGCTACACCTTC.

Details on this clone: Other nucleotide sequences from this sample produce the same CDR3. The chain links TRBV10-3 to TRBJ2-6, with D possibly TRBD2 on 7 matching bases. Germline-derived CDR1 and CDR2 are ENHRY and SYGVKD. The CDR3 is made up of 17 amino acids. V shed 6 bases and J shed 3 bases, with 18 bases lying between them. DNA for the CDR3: TGTGCCATCAGCCAAATCGCGGGGGCGGGTGGGGCCAACGTCCTGACTTTC. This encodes CAISQIAGAGGANVLTF.

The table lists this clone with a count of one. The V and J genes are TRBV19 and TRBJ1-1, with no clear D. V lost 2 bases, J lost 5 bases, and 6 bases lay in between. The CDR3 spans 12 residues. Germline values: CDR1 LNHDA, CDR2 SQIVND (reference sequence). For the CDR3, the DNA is TGTGCCAGTAGTATAAGGGAGACTGAAGCTTTCTTT. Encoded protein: CASSIRETEAFF. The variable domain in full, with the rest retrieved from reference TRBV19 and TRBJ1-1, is DGGITQSPKYLFRKEGQNVTLSCEQNLNHDAMYWYRQDPGQGLRLIYYSQIVNDFQKGDIAEGYSVSREKKESFPLTVTSAQKNPTAFYLCASSIRETEAFFGQGTRLTVV.

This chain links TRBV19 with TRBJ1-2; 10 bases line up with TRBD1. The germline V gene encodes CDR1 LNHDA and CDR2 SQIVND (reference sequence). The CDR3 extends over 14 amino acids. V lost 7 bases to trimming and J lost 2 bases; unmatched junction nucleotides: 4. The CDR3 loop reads CASNPGQGNYGYTF. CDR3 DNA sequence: TGTGCCAGTAACCCGGGACAGGGGAACTATGGCTACACCTTC.

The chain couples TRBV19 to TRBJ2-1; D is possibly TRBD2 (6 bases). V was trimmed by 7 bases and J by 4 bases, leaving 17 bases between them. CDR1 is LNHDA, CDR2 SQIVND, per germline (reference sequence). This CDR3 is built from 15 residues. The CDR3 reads CASNPSGLPYNEQFF. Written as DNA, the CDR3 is TGTGCCAGTAATCCAAGCGGGCTACCTTACAATGAGCAGTTCTTC.

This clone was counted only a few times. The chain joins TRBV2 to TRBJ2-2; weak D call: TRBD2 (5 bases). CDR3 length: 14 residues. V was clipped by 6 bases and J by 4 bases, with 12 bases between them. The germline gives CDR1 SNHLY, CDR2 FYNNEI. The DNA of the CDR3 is TGTGCCAGCAGGAGGGAAGTTAGCACCGGGGAGCTGTTTTTT. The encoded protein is CASRREVSTGELFF.

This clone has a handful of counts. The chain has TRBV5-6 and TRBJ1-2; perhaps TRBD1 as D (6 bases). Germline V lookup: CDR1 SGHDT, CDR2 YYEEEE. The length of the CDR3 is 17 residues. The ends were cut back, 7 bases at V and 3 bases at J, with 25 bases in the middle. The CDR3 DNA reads TGTGCCAGCGGGTATCGGGACACCGGTTACATCTACTATGGCTACACCTTC. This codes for CASGYRDTGYIYYGYTF.

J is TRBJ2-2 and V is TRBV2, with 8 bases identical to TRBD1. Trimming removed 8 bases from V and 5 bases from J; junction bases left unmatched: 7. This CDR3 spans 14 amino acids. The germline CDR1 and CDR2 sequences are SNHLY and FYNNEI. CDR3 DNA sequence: TGTGCCAGCGGCGCGACAGGGGTGACCGGGGAGCTGTTTTTT. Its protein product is CASGATGVTGELFF.

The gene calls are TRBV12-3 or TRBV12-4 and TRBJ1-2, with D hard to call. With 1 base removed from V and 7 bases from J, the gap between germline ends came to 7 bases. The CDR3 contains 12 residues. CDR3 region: CASSLGGSGYTF. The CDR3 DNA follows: TGTGCCAGCAGTTTAGGAGGGAGTGGCTACACCTTC.

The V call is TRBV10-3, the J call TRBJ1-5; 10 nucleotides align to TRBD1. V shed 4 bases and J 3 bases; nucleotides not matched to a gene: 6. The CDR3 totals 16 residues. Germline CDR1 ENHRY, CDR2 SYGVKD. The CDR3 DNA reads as TGTGCCATCAGTGGACCCGGGACAGGGGTCAATCAGCCCCAGCATTTT. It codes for CAISGPGTGVNQPQHF.

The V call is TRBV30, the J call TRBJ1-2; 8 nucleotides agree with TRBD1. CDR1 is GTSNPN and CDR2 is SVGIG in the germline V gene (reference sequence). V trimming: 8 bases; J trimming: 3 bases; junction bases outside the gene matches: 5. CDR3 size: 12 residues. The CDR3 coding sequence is TGTGCCCAGGACAGGGATTACTATGGCTACACCTTC. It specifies CAQDRDYYGYTF.

The DNA for the CDR3 is TGTGCCACCCGGGGACAGGGGGCATCAGATACGCAGTATTTT. It translates to CATRGQGASDTQYF. The rearrangement uses TRBV10-3 and TRBJ2-3; 12 bases match TRBD1. In germline, CDR1 is ENHRY, CDR2 SYGVKD. J gave up 4 bases and V 10 bases, and 6 bases lay outside the gene matches. CDR3 length: 14 amino acids.

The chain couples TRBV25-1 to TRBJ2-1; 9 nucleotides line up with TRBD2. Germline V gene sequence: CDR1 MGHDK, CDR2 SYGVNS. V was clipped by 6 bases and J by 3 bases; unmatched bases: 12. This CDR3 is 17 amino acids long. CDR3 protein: CASRPGLASSIYNEQFF. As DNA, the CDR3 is TGTGCCAGCAGGCCCGGACTAGCGTCCTCCATCTACAATGAGCAGTTCTTC.

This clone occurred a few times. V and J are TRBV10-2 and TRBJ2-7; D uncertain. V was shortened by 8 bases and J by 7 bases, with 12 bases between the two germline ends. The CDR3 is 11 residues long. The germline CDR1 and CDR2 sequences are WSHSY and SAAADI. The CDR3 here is CASYLDAEQYF. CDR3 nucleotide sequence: TGCGCCAGCTACCTAGATGCAGAGCAGTACTTC.

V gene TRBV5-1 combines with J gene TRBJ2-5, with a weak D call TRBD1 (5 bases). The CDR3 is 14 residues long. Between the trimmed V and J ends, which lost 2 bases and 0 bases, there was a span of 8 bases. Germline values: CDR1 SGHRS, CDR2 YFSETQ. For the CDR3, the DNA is TGCGCCAGCAGCTTTTCGGACAACCAAGAGACCCAGTACTTC. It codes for CASSFSDNQETQYF.

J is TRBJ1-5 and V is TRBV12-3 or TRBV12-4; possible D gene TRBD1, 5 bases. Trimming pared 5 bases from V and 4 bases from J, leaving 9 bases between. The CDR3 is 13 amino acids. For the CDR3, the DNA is TGTGCCAGCAGTGACAGTTCAAATCAGCCCCAGCATTTT. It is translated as CASSDSSNQPQHF.

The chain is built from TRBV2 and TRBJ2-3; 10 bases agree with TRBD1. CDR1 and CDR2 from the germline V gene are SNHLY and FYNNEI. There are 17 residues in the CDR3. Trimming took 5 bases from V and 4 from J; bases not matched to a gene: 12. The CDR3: CASSLRQGAIVPDTQYF. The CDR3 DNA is TGTGCCAGCAGTCTAAGACAGGGGGCAATTGTCCCAGATACGCAGTATTTT.

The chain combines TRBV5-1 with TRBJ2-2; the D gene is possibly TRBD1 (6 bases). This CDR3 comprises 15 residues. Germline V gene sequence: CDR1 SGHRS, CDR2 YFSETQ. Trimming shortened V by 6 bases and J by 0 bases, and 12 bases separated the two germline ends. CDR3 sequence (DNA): TGCGCCAGCAACGAAGGGACATCGAACACCGGGGAGCTGTTTTTT. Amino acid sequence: CASNEGTSNTGELFF.

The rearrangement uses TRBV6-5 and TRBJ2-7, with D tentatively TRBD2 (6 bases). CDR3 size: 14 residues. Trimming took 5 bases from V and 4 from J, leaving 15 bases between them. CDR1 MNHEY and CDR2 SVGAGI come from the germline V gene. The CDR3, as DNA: TGTGCCAGCAGTCTGCGGGGATGGGGGTACGAGCAGTACGTC. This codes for CASSLRGWGYEQYV.

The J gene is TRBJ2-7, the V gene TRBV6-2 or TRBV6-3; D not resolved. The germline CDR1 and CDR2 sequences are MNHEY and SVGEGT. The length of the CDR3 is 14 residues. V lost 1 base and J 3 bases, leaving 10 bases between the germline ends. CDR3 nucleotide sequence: TGTGCCAGCAGTTACTTGGGCCTTCACTACGAGCAGTACTTC. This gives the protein CASSYLGLHYEQYF.

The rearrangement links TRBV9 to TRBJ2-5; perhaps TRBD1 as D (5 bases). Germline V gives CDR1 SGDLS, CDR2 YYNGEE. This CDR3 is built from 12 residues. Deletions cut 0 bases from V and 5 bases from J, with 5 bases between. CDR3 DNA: TGTGCCAGCAGCGTAGAGGGGGAGACCCAGTACTTC. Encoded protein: CASSVEGETQYF.

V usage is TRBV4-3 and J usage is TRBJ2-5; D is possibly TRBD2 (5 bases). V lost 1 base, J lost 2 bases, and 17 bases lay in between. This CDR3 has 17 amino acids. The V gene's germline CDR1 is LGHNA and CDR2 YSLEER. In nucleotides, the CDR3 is TGCGCCAGCAGCCAAGGGGGAGTTACCCTCCTTCAAGAGACCCAGTACTTC. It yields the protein CASSQGGVTLLQETQYF.

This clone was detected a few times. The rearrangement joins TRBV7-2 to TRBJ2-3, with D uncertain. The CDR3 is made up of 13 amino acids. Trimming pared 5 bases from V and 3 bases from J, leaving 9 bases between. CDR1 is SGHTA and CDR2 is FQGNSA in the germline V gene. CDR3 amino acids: CASSPQNTDTQYF. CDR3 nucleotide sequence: TGTGCCAGCAGCCCCCAAAATACAGATACGCAGTATTTT.

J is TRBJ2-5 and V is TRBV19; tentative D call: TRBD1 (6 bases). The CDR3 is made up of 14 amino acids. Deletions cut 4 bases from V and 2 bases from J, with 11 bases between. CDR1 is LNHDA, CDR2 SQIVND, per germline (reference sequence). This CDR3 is CASSTHREQETQYF. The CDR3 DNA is TGTGCCAGTAGTACTCACAGGGAACAAGAGACCCAGTACTTC.

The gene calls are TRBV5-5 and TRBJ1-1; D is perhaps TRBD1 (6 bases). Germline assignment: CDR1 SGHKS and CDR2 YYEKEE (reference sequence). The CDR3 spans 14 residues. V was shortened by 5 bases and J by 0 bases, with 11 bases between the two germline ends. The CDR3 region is CASSRGQMNTEAFF. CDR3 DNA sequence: TGTGCCAGCAGTCGAGGACAGATGAACACTGAAGCTTTCTTT.

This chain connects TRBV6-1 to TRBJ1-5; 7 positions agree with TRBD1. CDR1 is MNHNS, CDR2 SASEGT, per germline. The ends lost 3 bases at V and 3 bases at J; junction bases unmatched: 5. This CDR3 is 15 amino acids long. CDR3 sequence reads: CASSDVGQYNQPQHF. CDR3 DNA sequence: TGTGCCAGCAGTGATGTGGGACAGTACAATCAGCCCCAGCATTTT.